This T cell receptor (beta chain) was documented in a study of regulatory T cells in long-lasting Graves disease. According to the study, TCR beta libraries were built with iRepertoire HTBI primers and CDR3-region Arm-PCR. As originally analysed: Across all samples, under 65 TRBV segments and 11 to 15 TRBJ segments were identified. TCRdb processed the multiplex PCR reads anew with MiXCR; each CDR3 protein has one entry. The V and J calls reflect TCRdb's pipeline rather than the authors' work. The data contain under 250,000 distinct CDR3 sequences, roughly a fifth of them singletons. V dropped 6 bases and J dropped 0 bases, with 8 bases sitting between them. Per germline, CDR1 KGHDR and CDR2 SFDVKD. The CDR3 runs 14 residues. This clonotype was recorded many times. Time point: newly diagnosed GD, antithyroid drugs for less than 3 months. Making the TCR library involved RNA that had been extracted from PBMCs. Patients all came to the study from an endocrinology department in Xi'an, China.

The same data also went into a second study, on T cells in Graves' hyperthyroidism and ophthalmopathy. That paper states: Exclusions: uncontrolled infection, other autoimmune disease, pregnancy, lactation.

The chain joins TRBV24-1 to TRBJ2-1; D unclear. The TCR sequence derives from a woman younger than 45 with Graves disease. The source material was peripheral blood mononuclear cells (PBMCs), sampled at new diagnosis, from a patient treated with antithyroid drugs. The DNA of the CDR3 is TGTGCCACCAGTAGGACGAGCTCCTACAATGAGCAGTTCTTC. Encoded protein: CATSRTSSYNEQFF.